The TCR beta chain described here comes from a study of STAT5B mutations in CD4+ large granular lymphocyte leukemia. Study-wide background: Among healthy donors, a particular HLA allele went with more CDR3 'QG' motifs. Overall study findings and caveats: Without putative leukemic clones, patient CD4-sorted repertoires remained more clonal than healthy CD4+ repertoires. TRBV06-family usage was enriched in top patient clones (8/27) versus controls (2/35).

The survey-level immunoSEQ assay was used. Repertoires were generated with immunoSEQ multiplex PCR, while TCRdb's copy carries only in-frame clones and drops some. The sample contains around 43,000 clones, approximately 83% of which appear only once. This clone appeared a few times. As yet, its antigen is unknown. The CDR3 has 13 residues. The V gene's germline CDR1 is SQVTM and CDR2 ANQGSEA. V trimming: 5 bases; J trimming: 8 bases; junction bases outside the gene matches: 6. The TCR originated in a human donor in good health. Sequenced sample: CD4+ T cells from blood buffy coats. V usage is TRBV29-1 and J usage is TRBJ1-4, with 9 bases aligning to TRBD1. CDR3 bases: TGCAGCGTTTTACAGGGGGCTCAAGAAAAACTGTTTTTT. It specifies CSVLQGAQEKLFF.